This T cell receptor beta chain appears in the sequencing data of a study of cytomegalovirus exposure and HLA in healthy donors (dated by TCRdb to about 2017). In terms of the full investigation: According to an earlier analysis of several hundred of the donors, some 170 million T cells yielded over 90 million unique TCR beta sequences and less than 300 Gb of sequence data. An early release covering 550 to 650 HLA-typed donors comprised roughly 300 gigabases of sequencing data and 85 million or so unique TCR sequences. Of the 350 to 450 genotyped donors, approximately 80% fell in the genetic ancestry cluster associated with self-reported Caucasian donors. The aim of the study was to test whether cataloging public T cell receptors could identify signatures of past pathogen exposure. The study profiled the T cell repertoires of 500 to 800 subjects by immunosequencing and related them to cytomegalovirus serostatus. In addition to the first cohort of around 670 subjects, a separate validation cohort of some 120 different subjects was used. High-throughput TCR immunosequencing, statistical association of individual TCRs with disease status, and machine learning were combined to predict cytomegalovirus infection status. In a later analysis, previously published TCR beta repertoires from 670 or so donors were re-analyzed and high-resolution HLA genotyping was added so that TCR occurrence patterns could be studied. Rather than using new phenotypic data, the later analysis identified candidate immune exposures from TCR beta sequences and from how often those sequences occurred across donors. An earlier analysis of more than 450 of the donors used high-throughput TCR beta sequencing to judge whether each TCR beta V gene segment behaved as functional or pseudogenic. Donor age, sex, ethnicity and CMV serostatus were compiled together with the repertoire data. Genome-wide SNP genotypes for about 60% of the 666 donors were used in a later genetic analysis, which treated that subset as a discovery cohort. Every repertoire in the discovery cohort had been generated on one and the same sequencing platform. Class I and class II HLA loci were covered by the typing at four-digit resolution. Typing coverage differed by locus: A, B, C, DRB1 and DQB1 were typed in roughly 629-630 donors, DQA1 in about 550, DPA1 in some 600, and DPB1 in 400 to 480. Because of strong linkage in the cohort, four or five DR-DQ haplotypes were treated as single units for association and clustering. Among 398 genotyped donors of the cohort, an average of about 240,000 unique TCR beta nucleotide sequences were sequenced per donor, roughly 18% of them non-productive. What the study reported, not specific to this receptor: The 87-base-pair reads could not distinguish some IMGT-functional V segments, including TRBV6-2 and TRBV6-3, so those segments were excluded. In a later analysis, most CMV-associated TCR beta chains were found to appear HLA-restricted, with HLA associations seemingly driven largely by CMV exposure. A later analysis found that TCR association rates varied across HLA loci, with DRB1 alleles showing the most associated TCRs and HLA-C alleles the fewest. This cohort had only TCR beta chains sequenced, and the lack of alpha or paired-chain data limited which features could be detected. The authors suggested that the approach could potentially be generalized to other disease states and immunological phenotypes. Compared with equally common non-associated chains, HLA-associated TCR beta chains in a later analysis were more clonally expanded and had lower generation probabilities. Broadly in line with IMGT annotations, most TCR beta V segments showed up in productive rearrangements about 90% or about 30% of the time in an earlier analysis of approximately 600 of the donors. A cluster of highly shared sequence variants was judged likely to be a technical artifact of the sequencing pipeline. When HLA alleles, especially DR and DQ, strongly co-occurred, TCR associations were difficult to assign to individual alleles. For the cohort, immune exposure information was limited to CMV serostatus. In the study, 150 to 200 TCR beta chains were listed as associated with cytomegalovirus. V-gene and J-gene trimming of TCR beta chains was associated with a missense DCLRE1C variant in a later genetic analysis, and the association was replicated in an independent cohort. Because HLA typing was unavailable for some donors at each locus, only the typed subset was used in association tests. In a later genetic analysis, fewer N-insertions in productive TCRs were reported among donors in an Asian-associated ancestry cluster than the approximately 710-donor mean. Three of the identified cytomegalovirus-associated TCR beta chains were confirmed in vitro to be specific for cytomegalovirus antigens. The presence/absence analyses assumed that sequencing depth was roughly uniform across donors, and that assumption may not be true. A further reported finding was that TCR beta sequences accurately predicted the HLA-A and HLA-B alleles for most subjects in the first cohort. Correlated functional status among segregating V segments might reflect linkage disequilibrium, but an unknown experimental factor could not be ruled out. A later analysis reported that several top co-occurrence clusters appeared linked to parvovirus B19, influenza, CMV and Epstein-Barr virus. While some public TCRs were present in many individuals, most TCR sequences turned up only very rarely across donors. Approximately 16 rarely observed V segments, including chromosome 9 orphons, were excluded from the earlier analysis of several hundred of the donors because counts were too low. The classifier was reported to diagnose cytomegalovirus status with high specificity and sensitivity in both the original cohort and the validation cohort. Specific HLA alleles were associated with 15,000 to 20,000 TCR beta sequences at a false discovery rate of 0.05 in a later analysis.

Receptors were amplified or captured by the immunoSEQ multiplex PCR assay. A mixture of 60 forward primers for TCR Vbeta segments and 13 reverse primers for TCR Jbeta segments was used in the multiplex PCR. The CDR3 region of rearranged TCR beta genes was amplified from genomic DNA with a multiplex PCR assay. On the Illumina HiSeq System, the amplified TCR beta libraries were sequenced as 87-base-pair reads. The source study handled its data this way. Across the roughly 700 repertoires, a later analysis counted approximately 83 million unique TCR beta chains, roughly 11 million of which were shared by at least two donors. To remove PCR and sequencing errors, raw reads were error-corrected and collapsed into unique sequences using a nearest-neighbor algorithm that merged closely related sequences. CDR3 sequences were aligned to IMGT reference sequences to assign V, D and J gene segments. For a sequence to be retained, a match of at least six nucleotides to both a V gene segment and a J gene segment was required. Rearrangements were called productive when the CDR3 lacked stop codons and stayed in frame with V and J; all others were non-productive. CDR3 was defined according to IMGT convention as the region running from the second conserved V-encoded cysteine to the conserved J-encoded phenylalanine. In an earlier analysis of approximately 500 of the donors, sequences lacking an unambiguous match to a single V gene segment were excluded. In an earlier analysis of approximately 560 of the donors, a V segment was called functional when productive rearrangements were above 56.7%, and segregating when the standard deviation between donors exceeded 5%. A statistical classification framework was built for diagnosing cytomegalovirus status from the catalog of TCR beta chain sequences. In a later analysis, TCR nucleotide sequences were compared against IMGT/GENE-DB human TR gene sequences so that V and J genes could be assigned. A later analysis assigned CDR3 sequences and most-parsimonious VDJ recombination scenarios with the TCRdist pipeline. In a later analysis, every TCR beta chain was defined by the combination of its CDR3 amino acid sequence and its V-gene family, and reads without a unique V-gene family were dropped. To address suspected cross-contamination and a sequencing artifact, a later analysis removed over 500 highly shared, low-generation-probability nucleotide sequences. In a later analysis, a clonal expansion index was calculated for each public chain from normalized within-repertoire ranks of inferred template counts. A later analysis computed generation probabilities with a VDJ recombination model fitted to out-of-frame rearrangements, and checked the results against IGoR. In a later analysis, hypergeometric tests were used to score TCR-TCR, TCR-HLA and TCR-CMV co-occurrence, with a repertoire-size bias correction applied to TCR pairs. To estimate false discovery rates, a later analysis permuted the HLA or CMV assignments 20 times. A later analysis grouped co-occurring TCRs with DBSCAN, adding TCRdist sequence similarity when clustering within HLA-allele-positive subsets. Repertoires with fewer than 30,000 or more than 120,000 public chains were left out of co-occurrence clustering, as were about 5 repertoires with anomalous nucleotide sharing. TCRdb took over this immuneACCESS table, retaining in-frame rearrangements with V and J assigned. Such tables are incomplete; in checked studies, under half of the missing clones stem from an unresolved V gene, and the remainder is unexplained. V, J and clone size derive from that table, while D and trimming were established from the DNA sequence. The sample has more than 150,000 clones on record, 76% of them singletons. The ten largest clones represent roughly 1.5% of the sample.

V is reduced by 0 bases and J by 1 base, leaving a spacing of 10 bases between them. From the germline V gene, CDR1 is SGDLS and CDR2 is YYNGEE. The CDR3 sequence holds 15 residues, the cysteine and phenylalanine included. The sequence is cut down to CDR3 DNA, 45 bases in frame from base 1. About this clone: The antigen it binds to is not known. Within one base of it there is no much larger clone, and no base qualities were kept.

In total, approximately 610 healthy bone marrow donors made up the cohort. All cohort members were sampled while nominally healthy, although unrecorded immune exposures were likely present. The donor tested CMV seronegative, placing the donor among the 352 seronegative members of the cohort. A peripheral blood sample was provided by each donor, and peripheral blood mononuclear cells were used for TCR beta sequencing. Genomic DNA extraction from the blood cell samples was performed with the Qiagen DNeasy Blood Extraction Kit. Material: PBMCs. This sequence was found in a man aged 18 to 29 in good health and CMV-seronegative. The chain links TRBV9 with TRBJ1-1, and TRBD1 may be the D gene, going by 5 matching bases. The CDR3 reads CASSVEGRENTEAFF. DNA sequence: TGTGCCAGCAGCGTAGAGGGCAGGGAGAACACTGAAGCTTTCTTT.